Presented here are 14 T cell receptor beta chains from one specimen sequenced in a study of cytomegalovirus exposure and HLA in healthy donors. Profiled with immunoSEQ multiplex PCR; TCRdb holds only in-frame clones, not every one. The table has tens of thousands of clones, 89% seen once; the top ten hold roughly 1.2%. Sequenced input: PBMCs. The receptors originated from a woman younger than 30 in good health and CMV-seronegative.

V usage is TRBV30 and J usage is TRBJ1-5, with D possibly TRBD1 on 5 matching bases. V lost 0 bases to trimming and J lost 5 bases, with 8 bases between them. Germline CDR1 and CDR2: GTSNPN and SVGIG (reference sequence). The CDR3 runs 13 residues. The CDR3 reads CAWSVSGDQPQHF. In DNA, the CDR3 is TGTGCCTGGAGTGTATCGGGGGATCAGCCCCAGCATTTT. The whole variable domain, filled in from reference TRBV30 and TRBJ1-5, reads SQTIHQWPATLVQPVGSPLSLECTVEGTSNPNLYWYRQAAGRGLQLLFYSVGIGQISSEVPQNLSASRPQDRQFILSSKKLLLSDSGFYLCAWSVSGDQPQHFGDGTRLSIL.

The rearrangement joins TRBV28 to TRBJ2-7, with TRBD1 identical over 7 bases. The CDR3 has 13 amino acids. Trimming at V came to 8 bases and at J to 0 bases, leaving 4 bases not matched to a gene. Germline CDR1 MDHEN, CDR2 SYDVKM. The CDR3 bases are TGTGCCAGCCGCAGGGACAGCTCCTACGAGCAGTACTTC. As protein: CASRRDSSYEQYF.

The V and J genes are TRBV11-3 and TRBJ2-5; D may be TRBD1 (6 bases). Trimming shortened V by 1 base and J by 1 base, and 10 bases separated the two germline ends. Germline values: CDR1 SGHNT, CDR2 YENEEA. The CDR3 totals 15 residues. DNA of the CDR3: TGTGCCAGCAGCTTAGCGGGACAAACCCAAGAGACCCAGTACTTC. Protein product: CASSLAGQTQETQYF.

This clone was seen more than once but under ten times. The chain carries TRBV11-2 and TRBJ1-6, with unresolved D. The length of the CDR3 is 11 residues. Germline V gene data show CDR1 as SGHAT and CDR2 as FQNNGV. Trimming shortened V by 7 bases and J by 8 bases, and 6 bases separated the two germline ends. CDR3 sequence reads: CASILHSPLHF. The DNA for the CDR3 is TGTGCCAGCATCCTCCATTCACCCCTCCACTTT.

This chain connects TRBV29-1 to TRBJ2-2; 12 bases map to TRBD1. Germline V gene data show CDR1 as SQVTM and CDR2 as ANQGSEA. V lost 3 bases and J lost 5; bases outside the gene matches: 4. The CDR3 sequence is 15 residues long. CDR3 coding DNA: TGCAGCGTTGAGGGACAGGGGGCTGGGACCGGGGAGCTGTTTTTT. Protein: CSVEGQGAGTGELFF.

The rearrangement links TRBV11-2 to TRBJ2-2, with 7 bases aligning to TRBD1. The germline V gene encodes CDR1 SGHAT and CDR2 FQNNGV. V trimming: 5 bases; J trimming: 6 bases; junction bases outside the gene matches: 3. This CDR3 contains 13 residues. CDR3 region: CASSPQGAGELFF. The CDR3, as DNA: TGTGCCAGCAGCCCCCAGGGGGCCGGGGAGCTGTTTTTT.

The chain is built from TRBV6-7 and TRBJ2-7; 9 bases map to TRBD1. TRBV6-7 carries the ORF label, with uncertain function. V lost 7 bases and J lost 3; bases outside the gene matches: 7. CDR3 size: 14 residues. The DNA of the CDR3 is TGTGCCAGCACACCCCCGGGACAGGGCTACGAGCAGTACTTC. This encodes CASTPPGQGYEQYF.

This chain's CDR3 is CASSDAQMNTEAFF. The CDR3 coding sequence is TGCGCCAGCAGTGATGCACAGATGAACACTGAAGCTTTCTTT. The chain combines TRBV10-2 with TRBJ1-1, with D unclear. The CDR3 extends over 14 amino acids. CDR1 is WSHSY, CDR2 SAAADI, per germline. Trimming stripped 3 bases from V and 0 bases from J, with 8 bases between.

V usage is TRBV11-2 and J usage is TRBJ2-7; 7 nucleotides agree with TRBD2. Germline values: CDR1 SGHAT, CDR2 FQNNGV. The CDR3 totals 16 residues. Trimming took 5 bases from V and 0 from J; bases not matched to a gene: 10. The CDR3 spells CASSPLARQTSYEQYF. DNA of the CDR3: TGTGCCAGCAGCCCACTAGCGCGACAAACCTCCTACGAGCAGTACTTC.

The count of this clone is one. The V call is TRBV5-1, the J call TRBJ2-5; 8 nucleotides align to TRBD1. This CDR3 is 16 amino acids long. With V trimmed by 2 bases and J by 5 bases, 11 bases remained unmatched. Germline V CDR1 and CDR2: SGHRS, YFSETQ. CDR3 DNA sequence: TGCGCCAGCAGCTTCAATTCACAGGGGGTGTATGAGACCCAGTACTTC. Residues: CASSFNSQGVYETQYF. The complete variable domain, with remaining parts taken from reference TRBV5-1 and TRBJ2-5, reads KAGVTQTPRYLIKTRGQQVTLSCSPISGHRSVSWYQQTPGQGLQFLFEYFSETQRNKGNFPGRFSGRQFSNSRSEMNVSTLELGDSALYLCASSFNSQGVYETQYFGPGTRLLVL.

V and J are TRBV2 and TRBJ2-2, with 12 bases fitting TRBD2. This CDR3 comprises 17 residues. The germline gives CDR1 SNHLY, CDR2 FYNNEI. With V trimmed by 3 bases and J by 0 bases, 2 bases remained unmatched. The DNA of the CDR3 is TGTGCCAGCAGTGATACTAGCGGGGGGCCGAACACCGGGGAGCTGTTTTTT. It yields the protein CASSDTSGGPNTGELFF.

The chain's CDR3 is CASSQDRTGGTYNEQFF. In nucleotides, the CDR3 is TGTGCCAGCAGCCAAGATCGGACAGGGGGGACCTACAATGAGCAGTTCTTC. The chain joins TRBV4-2 to TRBJ2-1; 10 bases map to TRBD1. CDR1 is LGHNA and CDR2 is YNFKEQ in the germline V gene. With 0 bases clipped from V and 2 bases from J, the junction kept 4 bases outside the gene matches. This CDR3 has 17 amino acids.

This chain links TRBV6-5 with TRBJ1-1; 10 bases are a match to TRBD1. Germline CDR1 and CDR2: MNHEY and SVGAGI. The CDR3 totals 12 residues. V lost 6 bases and J lost 10; bases outside the gene matches: 5. CDR3 sequence reads: CASRKRTGGAFF. CDR3 coding DNA: TGTGCCAGCAGAAAAAGGACAGGGGGAGCTTTCTTT.

This clone occurred once. The V gene is TRBV30, the J gene TRBJ1-4; a possible D gene is TRBD1 (6 bases). Per germline, CDR1 GTSNPN and CDR2 SVGIG (reference sequence). Trimming stripped 4 bases from V and 8 bases from J, with 17 bases between. The CDR3 is 14 residues long. The CDR3 region has the DNA TGTGCCTGGAACCCGGCAGGGGTACTAGAAAAACTGTTTTTT. Translated: CAWNPAGVLEKLFF. Full variable domain (missing parts from reference TRBV30 and TRBJ1-4): SQTIHQWPATLVQPVGSPLSLECTVEGTSNPNLYWYRQAAGRGLQLLFYSVGIGQISSEVPQNLSASRPQDRQFILSSKKLLLSDSGFYLCAWNPAGVLEKLFFGSGTQLSVL.